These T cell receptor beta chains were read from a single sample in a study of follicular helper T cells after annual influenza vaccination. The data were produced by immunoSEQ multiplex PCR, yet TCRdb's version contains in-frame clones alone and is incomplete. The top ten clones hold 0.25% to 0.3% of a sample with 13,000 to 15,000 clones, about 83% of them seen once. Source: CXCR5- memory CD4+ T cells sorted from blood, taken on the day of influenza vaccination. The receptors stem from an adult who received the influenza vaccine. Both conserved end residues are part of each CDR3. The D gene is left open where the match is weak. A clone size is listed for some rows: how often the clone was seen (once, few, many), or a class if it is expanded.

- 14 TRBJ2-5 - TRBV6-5 CASSYSGRMVTQYF TGTGCCAGCAGTTACTCTGGCAGAATGGTGACCCAGTACTTC
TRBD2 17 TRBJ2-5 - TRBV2 CASGANSGGVRRETQYF TGTGCCAGCGGAGCGAATAGCGGGGGAGTCAGGCGGGAGACCCAGTACTTC
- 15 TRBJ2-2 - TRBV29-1 CSVGISGSNTGELFF TGCAGCGTTGGGATTAGCGGATCGAACACCGGGGAGCTGTTTTTT
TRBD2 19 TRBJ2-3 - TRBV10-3 CAISDHEALAGGETDTQYF TGTGCCATCAGTGACCACGAGGCCCTGGCGGGGGGGGAGACAGATACGCAGTATTTT
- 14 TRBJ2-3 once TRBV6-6 CASSKGGNTDTQYF TGTGCCAGCAGCAAAGGGGGGAACACAGATACGCAGTATTTT
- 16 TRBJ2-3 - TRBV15 CATSRGTNPSTDTQYF TGTGCCACCAGCAGAGGGACTAACCCTAGCACAGATACGCAGTATTTT
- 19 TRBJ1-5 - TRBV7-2 CASSLVGGVVSNSNQPQHF TGTGCCAGCAGCTTGGTAGGGGGGGTTGTCTCTAATAGCAATCAGCCCCAGCATTTT
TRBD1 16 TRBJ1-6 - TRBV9 CASSVDNGQGGSPLHF TGTGCCAGCAGCGTAGATAACGGACAGGGGGGTTCACCCCTCCACTTT
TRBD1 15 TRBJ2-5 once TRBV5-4 CASSLTRQGTETQYF TGTGCCAGCAGCTTGACACGACAGGGGACAGAGACCCAGTACTTC
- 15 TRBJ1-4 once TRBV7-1 CASSSTGIANEKLFF TGTGCCAGCAGCTCTACAGGGATCGCTAATGAAAAACTGTTTTTT
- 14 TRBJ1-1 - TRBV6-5 CASRGYSSNTEAFF TGTGCCAGCAGAGGGTACTCCTCGAACACTGAAGCTTTCTTT
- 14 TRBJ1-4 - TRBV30 CAWSVGGTNEKLFF TGTGCCTGGAGTGTAGGGGGGACGAATGAAAAACTGTTTTTT
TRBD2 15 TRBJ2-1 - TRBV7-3 CASSRSGGSYNEQFF TGTGCCAGCAGCCGAAGCGGGGGCTCCTACAATGAGCAGTTCTTC
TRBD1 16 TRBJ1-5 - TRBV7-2 CASSLGGTGGYQPQHF TGTGCCAGCAGCTTAGGGGGGACAGGGGGCTATCAGCCCCAGCATTTT
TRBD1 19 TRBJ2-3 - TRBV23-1 CASSQIPSGTGGMTDTQYF TGCGCCAGCAGTCAAATACCATCCGGGACAGGGGGCATGACAGATACGCAGTATTTT
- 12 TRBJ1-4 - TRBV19 CASSIDYKGMFF TGTGCCAGTAGTATCGATTATAAGGGGATGTTTTTT
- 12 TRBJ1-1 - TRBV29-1 CSGDILNTEAFF TGCAGCGGGGACATACTAAACACTGAAGCTTTCTTT
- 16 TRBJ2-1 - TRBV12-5 CASGHRVRPPYNEQFF TGTGCTAGTGGTCACAGGGTTCGACCACCCTACAATGAGCAGTTCTTC
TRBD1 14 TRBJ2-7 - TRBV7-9 CASSRRDRSYEQYF TGTGCCAGCAGCCGCCGGGACAGGTCCTACGAGCAGTACTTC
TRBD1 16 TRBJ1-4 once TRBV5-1 CASSIGTGGSNEKLFF TGCGCCAGCAGCATCGGGACAGGGGGCTCTAATGAAAAACTGTTTTTT
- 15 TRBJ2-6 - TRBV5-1 CASSLSSSGANVLTF TGCGCCAGCAGCTTGAGCTCCTCTGGGGCCAACGTCCTGACTTTC
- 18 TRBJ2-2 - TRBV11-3 CASSLEAPYTKNTGELFF TGTGCCAGCAGCTTAGAGGCCCCCTACACCAAAAACACCGGGGAGCTGTTTTTT
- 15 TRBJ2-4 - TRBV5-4 CASSLGPDSSNIQYF TGTGCCAGCAGCTTGGGGCCGGACTCCTCAAACATTCAGTACTTC
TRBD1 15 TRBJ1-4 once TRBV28 CASSFYGTGEEKLFF TGTGCCAGCAGTTTTTATGGGACAGGGGAAGAAAAACTGTTTTTT
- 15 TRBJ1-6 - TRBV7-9 CASSSVGAVSSPLHF TGTGCCAGCAGCTCGGTGGGGGCTGTAAGTTCACCCCTCCACTTT
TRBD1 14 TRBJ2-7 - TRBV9 CASSGEGTAYEQYF TGTGCCAGCAGCGGCGAGGGGACAGCCTACGAGCAGTACTTC
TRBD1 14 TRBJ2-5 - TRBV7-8 CASSRGTVQETQYF TGTGCCAGCAGCCGTGGGACAGTCCAAGAGACCCAGTACTTC
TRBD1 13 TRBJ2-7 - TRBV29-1 CSARQGARNEQYF TGCAGCGCACGACAGGGGGCTCGGAACGAGCAGTACTTC
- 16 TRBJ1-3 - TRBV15 CATSRGEPFSGNTIYF TGTGCCACCAGCAGAGGGGAGCCATTCTCTGGAAACACCATATATTTT
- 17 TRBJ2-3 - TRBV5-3 CARSTPREGIPTDTQYF TGTGCCAGAAGCACTCCTCGAGAAGGGATCCCTACAGATACGCAGTATTTT
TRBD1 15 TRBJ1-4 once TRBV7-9 CASSAGQGANEKLFF TGTGCCAGCAGCGCAGGACAGGGGGCTAATGAAAAACTGTTTTTT
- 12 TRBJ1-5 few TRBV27 CASSSNGQPQHF TGTGCCAGCAGTTCAAATGGACAGCCCCAGCATTTT
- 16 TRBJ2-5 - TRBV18 CASSPYTGTLGETQYF TGTGCCAGCTCACCTTATACCGGGACTCTTGGTGAGACCCAGTACTTC
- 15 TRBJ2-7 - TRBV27 CASSLGTGLSYEQYF TGTGCCAGCAGTTTAGGAACAGGGCTCTCCTACGAGCAGTACTTC
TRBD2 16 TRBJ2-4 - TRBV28 CASQAPYGGGADIQYF TGTGCCAGCCAAGCACCTTATGGCGGGGGGGCGGACATTCAGTACTTC
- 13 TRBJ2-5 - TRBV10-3 CAISGTSEETQYF TGTGCCATCAGCGGGACTTCAGAAGAGACCCAGTACTTC
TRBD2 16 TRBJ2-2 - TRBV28 CASRSIAGGDTGELFF TGTGCCAGCAGAAGCATAGCGGGGGGAGACACCGGGGAGCTGTTTTTT
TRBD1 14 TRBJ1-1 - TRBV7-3 CASSPRGQDTEAFF TGTGCCAGCAGTCCTCGGGGACAGGACACTGAAGCTTTCTTT
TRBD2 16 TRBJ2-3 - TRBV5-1 CASSLGTSGFGDTQYF TGCGCCAGCAGCTTAGGGACTAGCGGGTTTGGGGATACGCAGTATTTT
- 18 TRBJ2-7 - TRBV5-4 CASSLAGGRDYSSYEQYF TGTGCCAGCAGCTTGGCTGGTGGTCGGGATTATAGCTCCTACGAGCAGTACTTC